These 19 T cell receptor beta chains were all obtained from the same sample, sequenced in a study of breast tumors, draining lymph nodes, adjacent tissues. TCRdb ran MiXCR on the multiplex PCR reads and lists one entry per CDR3 protein. The repertoire holds hundreds of thousands of distinct CDR3 sequences, with about a third as singletons. Samples came from axillary lymph nodes draining the breast cancer. Material: axillary lymph node tissue. The receptors were sampled from a female donor with breast cancer. Some clones in this sample may be carry-over from other donors' samples.

This clonotype has a handful of counts. The V call is TRBV5-4, the J call TRBJ2-1; 15 nucleotides match TRBD2. The CDR3 runs to 16 residues. Trimming removed 0 bases from V and 6 bases from J; junction bases left unmatched: 1. Germline V gene sequence: CDR1 SGHNT, CDR2 YYREEE (reference sequence). The CDR3 DNA follows: TGTGCCAGCAGCTTGGGGGGACTAGCGGGAGGCAATGAGCAGTTCTTC. Protein sequence: CASSLGGLAGGNEQFF.

The chain uses TRBV20-1 and TRBJ2-5; D may be TRBD2 (5 bases). CDR1 is DFQATT and CDR2 is SNEGSKA in the germline V gene (reference sequence). There are 14 residues in the CDR3. V was clipped by 7 bases and J by 5 bases, with 20 bases between them. CDR3 DNA: TGCAGTGGAACCCCTAGGGCGGGCTACGAGACCCAGTACTTC. This gives the protein CSGTPRAGYETQYF.

There are many counts of this clonotype. The chain carries TRBV4-3 and TRBJ2-3; TRBD1 matches at 9 bases. CDR3 length: 15 residues. V lost 2 bases, J lost 5 bases, and 5 bases stayed unmatched. Per germline, CDR1 LGHNA and CDR2 YSLEER. The CDR3: CASSQRTGAGDTQYF. DNA of the CDR3: TGCGCCAGCAGCCAACGGACAGGGGCTGGAGATACGCAGTATTTT.

This clonotype was recorded at least ten times. The chain employs TRBV5-1 and TRBJ2-5; D not certain. The germline gives CDR1 SGHRS, CDR2 YFSETQ. The V and J ends lost 3 bases and 2 bases respectively, with 14 bases between them. This CDR3 is built from 15 residues. DNA for the CDR3: TGCGCCAGCAGCTCGGGCAACCTGGGGCAAGAGACCCAGTACTTC. It encodes CASSSGNLGQETQYF.

In regard to this clonotype: This sequence may be a read error, since a much larger clone differs from it by one base. The V gene is TRBV30, the J gene TRBJ2-1, with D uncertain. V dropped 3 bases and J dropped 6 bases, with 15 bases sitting between them. The CDR3 contains 14 residues. Germline values: CDR1 GTSNPN, CDR2 SVGIG (reference sequence). CDR3 in amino acids: CAWRGFPRSNEQFF. CDR3 nucleotide sequence: TGTGCCTGGAGAGGGTTTCCTAGGTCCAATGAGCAGTTCTTC.

This chain uses TRBV20-1 with TRBJ1-5; D may be TRBD1 (6 bases). The CDR3 sequence is 13 residues long. Between the trimmed V and J ends, which lost 5 bases and 0 bases, there was a span of 8 bases. Germline V lookup: CDR1 DFQATT, CDR2 SNEGSKA (reference sequence). Here the CDR3 reads CSAGGGSNQPQHF. The DNA for the CDR3 is TGCAGTGCTGGAGGGGGTAGCAATCAGCCCCAGCATTTT.

Many counts were recorded for this clonotype. The chain combines TRBV4-1 with TRBJ2-3; 8 nucleotides line up with TRBD2. V lost 4 bases to trimming and J lost 3 bases; unmatched junction nucleotides: 12. Looked up from germline, CDR1 is MGHRA and CDR2 is YSYEKL. This CDR3 comprises 17 residues. Here the CDR3 reads CASSLGPPTGGTDTQYF. CDR3 nucleotides: TGCGCCAGCAGCCTAGGTCCCCCGACGGGGGGGACAGATACGCAGTATTTT.

The rearrangement joins TRBV7-3 to TRBJ2-3; TRBD1 agrees at 8 bases. The CDR3 spans 16 residues. Trimming took 5 bases from V and 11 from J; bases not matched to a gene: 18. Germline values: CDR1 SGHTA, CDR2 FQGTGA. CDR3 residues: CASSRDGTGGRGGQYF. The CDR3 coding sequence is TGTGCCAGCAGCCGGGATGGGACAGGCGGGCGGGGAGGGCAGTATTTT.

The chain couples TRBV20-1 to TRBJ2-5; D gene uncertain. Germline V CDR1 and CDR2: DFQATT, SNEGSKA (reference sequence). Deletions cut 1 base from V and 5 bases from J, with 5 bases between. The length of the CDR3 is 11 residues. The CDR3 sequence is CSARGWETQYF. The CDR3 DNA sequence: TGCAGTGCTAGAGGCTGGGAGACCCAGTACTTC.

The chain is built from TRBV3-1 and TRBJ2-3; D may be TRBD2 (6 bases). This CDR3 contains 15 residues. The germline V gene has CDR1 LGHDT and CDR2 YNNKEL (reference sequence). Trimming cost V 0 bases and J 6 bases, with 13 bases left between them. This CDR3 reads CASSQDGRGRDTQYF. The CDR3 DNA is TGTGCCAGCAGCCAAGACGGACGGGGGAGGGATACGCAGTATTTT.

V and J are TRBV6-5 and TRBJ1-2; no reliable D call. CDR1 is MNHEY, CDR2 SVGAGI, per germline. The CDR3 covers 14 residues. Trimming shortened V by 4 bases and J by 1 base, and 10 bases separated the two germline ends. For the CDR3, the DNA is TGTGCCAGCAGTTCTCTTGGGTTTAACTATGGCTACACCTTC. Its translation is CASSSLGFNYGYTF.

This clonotype was counted many times. The V and J genes are TRBV6-1 and TRBJ2-7; a weak D match, TRBD1 (6 bases). The germline CDR1 and CDR2 sequences are MNHNS and SASEGT. The CDR3 spans 14 residues. V lost 5 bases and J 1 base, leaving 12 bases between the germline ends. This CDR3 reads CASSYQGRSYEQYF. The DNA of the CDR3 is TGTGCCAGCAGTTATCAGGGGCGGTCCTACGAGCAGTACTTC.

On this clonotype: The junction shows a germline mismatch at one end, possibly a read error. The DNA for the CDR3 is TGTGCCAGCAGCCTCCGGGGACAGGATTACTATGGCTCCACCTTC. It codes for CASSLRGQDYYGSTF. This chain connects TRBV14 to TRBJ1-2, with 8 bases lining up with TRBD1. Per the germline V gene, CDR1 is SGHDN and CDR2 is FVKESK. The CDR3 has 15 residues. Together with reference TRBV14 and TRBJ1-2, the CDR3 gives the full variable domain: EAGVTQFPSHSVIEKGQTVTLRCDPISGHDNLYWYRRVMGKEIKFLLHFVKESKQDESGMPNNRFLAERTGGTYSTLKVQPAELEDSGVYFCASSLRGQDYYGSTFGSGTRLTVV.

This clonotype was detected many times. The rearrangement links TRBV20-1 to TRBJ2-7, with TRBD1 as a possible D gene (6 bases). V lost 1 base, J lost 3 bases, and 13 bases lay in between. The germline V gene encodes CDR1 DFQATT and CDR2 SNEGSKA (reference sequence). There are 14 residues in the CDR3. CDR3 in amino acids: CSARGGQVHYEQYF. CDR3 DNA sequence: TGCAGTGCTAGAGGGGGGCAGGTTCACTACGAGCAGTACTTC.

In its sample, this clonotype was seen many times. The chain couples TRBV10-3 to TRBJ2-1; no reliable D call. The length of the CDR3 is 11 residues. The germline V gene has CDR1 ENHRY and CDR2 SYGVKD. Trimming pared 9 bases from V and 5 bases from J, leaving 8 bases between. The CDR3 nucleotides read TGTGCCATTAAACGGGACAATGAGCAGTTCTTC. Protein: CAIKRDNEQFF.

This clonotype was seen at least ten times. The chain has TRBV24-1 and TRBJ2-1, with 15 bases aligning to TRBD2. V shed 9 bases and J 6 bases; nucleotides not matched to a gene: 17. Germline V CDR1 and CDR2: KGHDR, SFDVKD. This CDR3 contains 19 residues. This CDR3 is CATPEGLAGGWGLLNEQFF. The CDR3 DNA follows: TGTGCCACCCCCGAGGGACTAGCGGGAGGATGGGGGCTACTCAATGAGCAGTTCTTC.

This clonotype was seen repeatedly, ten times or more. This chain's CDR3 is CAWSEGGGGHETQYF. DNA for the CDR3: TGTGCCTGGAGTGAGGGGGGCGGGGGCCACGAGACCCAGTACTTC. This chain uses TRBV30 with TRBJ2-5; maybe TRBD2 (7 bases). The germline V and J ends were trimmed by 1 base and 5 bases, with 17 bases remaining between them. Germline assignment: CDR1 GTSNPN and CDR2 SVGIG (reference sequence). This CDR3 is 15 amino acids long.

The J gene is TRBJ1-4, the V gene TRBV20-1; 11 positions agree with TRBD1. From germline, CDR1 is DFQATT and CDR2 SNEGSKA (reference sequence). This CDR3 has 15 amino acids. Trimming removed 4 bases from V and 7 bases from J; junction bases left unmatched: 8. CDR3 protein: CSAIGGTGGGEKLFF. CDR3 bases: TGCAGTGCTATAGGAGGGACAGGGGGAGGTGAAAAACTGTTTTTT.

J is TRBJ2-7 and V is TRBV6-1; possible D gene TRBD2, 5 bases. CDR3 size: 13 residues. CDR1 and CDR2 from the germline V gene are MNHNS and SASEGT. The ends were cut back, 5 bases at V and 6 bases at J, with 14 bases in the middle. CDR3 nucleotide sequence: TGTGCCAGCAGTCAATTCGGGGTTGGCGAGCAGTACTTC. It is translated as CASSQFGVGEQYF.